These T cell receptor beta chains were read from a single sample in a study of graft-versus-host responses after intestinal transplantation. Some clones are missing from TCRdb's copy, which holds only in-frame ones; the method was immunoSEQ multiplex PCR. Of some 27,000 clones detected, around 94% appear once; the ten largest clones hold around 0.82%. The sample consisted of PBMCs, taken just over 29 days after intestinal transplant. The receptor source for this set is a human patient who received an intestinal transplant, so some T cells may come from the graft donor. The conserved cysteine and the conserved F or W are not part of the CDR3 here. D genes are given only for firm matches.

>-|TRBV7-2
ASSLVTGTTEAF
>-|TRBV7-2
ASSLGPGLESYNSPLH
>-|TRBV6-5
ASSYGMGEQY
>-|TRBV28
ASSLDWGGSNTEAF
>-|TRBV6-6
ASSYGLGGYEQY
>-|TRBV9
ASSVLGGNYNEQF
>-|TRBV5-1
ASSLEQPETQY
>-|TRBV6-5
ASSYSMVTDTQY
>-|TRBV6-6
ASSPTGGDYGYT
>TRBD2|TRBV4-2
ASSQDSREGTDTQY
>-|TRBV4-3
ASSQHGGTYEQY
>-|TRBV9
ASSEGGLPGELF
>TRBD2|TRBV18
ASSPTGGDTQY
>-|TRBV7-2
ASSGGLSGLSYEQY
>-|TRBV11-2
ASSLGRGDEQF
>-|TRBV6-5
ASSLRDNWSEAF
>-|TRBV6-1
ASSGPGSDQPQH
>-|TRBV4-3
ASSQGGTQNTEAF
>TRBD1|TRBV19
ASRDRANNEQF
>-|TRBV7-6
ASSFLIAETNTGELF
>-|TRBV4-1
ASSQVNTYNEQF
>-|TRBV7-9
ASNSAGDTEAF
>TRBD2|TRBV6-5
ASSYRGGGDAETQY
>TRBD1|TRBV7-9
ASSLEGADQPQH
>-|TRBV30
AWSPGDTPYEQY
>-|TRBV27
ASSPSTDTQY
>-|TRBV7-6
ASSRGLGNTEAF
>-|TRBV4-1
ASSQDTGGTQPQH
>-|TRBV11-3
ASSLDANTGELF
>-|TRBV5-1
ASSMEGGYYNEQF
>-|TRBV23-1
ASSQSGNRGREECDEQF
>-|TRBV10-3
AISGWAAPNTEAF
>-|TRBV7-8
ASSSGPQEQF
>TRBD1|TRBV29-1
STWDREGEQF
>TRBD1|TRBV7-2
ASSLALLGQGANEQY
>-|TRBV6-1
ASSESSQGRLEAF
>-|TRBV27
ASSLGGTYNEQF
>-|TRBV28
ASSLRTAPMNTEAF
>-|TRBV11-2
ASSSQSGNTEAF
>TRBD2|TRBV6-1
ASSEAGLAGTETQY
>TRBD2|TRBV27
ASRGVAGERYEQY
>TRBD2|TRBV18
ASSSTSGGADTQY
>TRBD2|TRBV6-1
ASSAVITSEYNEQF
>-|TRBV14
ASSQKSGGSYGYT
>-|TRBV4-2
ASRSLWDRSYEQY
>TRBD2|TRBV4-2
ASSQDRTSGYEQY
>TRBD1|TRBV7-9
ASSLVGGGETQY
>-|TRBV28
ASSGPGPPMNTEAF
>-|TRBV10-3
AISESVWEEEQF
>TRBD1|TRBV4-3
ASSQDRTGLNEKLF
>TRBD1|TRBV7-6
ASSSGGYGYT
>-|TRBV30
AWSVSRGAGTTQY
>TRBD2|TRBV5-1
ASSILAGTTRGEQF
>-|TRBV7-7
ASSLRTENQPQH
>-|TRBV10-2
ASSEALTDTQY